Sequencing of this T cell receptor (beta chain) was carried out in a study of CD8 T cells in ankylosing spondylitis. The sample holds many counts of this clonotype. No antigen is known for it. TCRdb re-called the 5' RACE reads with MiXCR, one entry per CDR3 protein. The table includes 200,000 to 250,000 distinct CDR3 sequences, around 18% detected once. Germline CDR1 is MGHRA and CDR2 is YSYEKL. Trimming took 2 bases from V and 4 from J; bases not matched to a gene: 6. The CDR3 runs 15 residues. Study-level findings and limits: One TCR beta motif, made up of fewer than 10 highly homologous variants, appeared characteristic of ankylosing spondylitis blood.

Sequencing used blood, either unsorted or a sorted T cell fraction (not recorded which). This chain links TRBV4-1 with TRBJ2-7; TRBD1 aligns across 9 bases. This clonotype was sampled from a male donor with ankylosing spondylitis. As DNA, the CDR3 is TGCGCCAGCAGCCAAATACAGGGGGCACGATACGAGCAGTACTTC. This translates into CASSQIQGARYEQYF.